What follows are 18 T cell receptor beta chains derived from one specimen sequenced in a study of T cell repertoires in cytomegalovirus infection. These receptors lack a known antigen. TCRdb redid the calling of the reads with MiXCR, one entry per CDR3 protein. The sample records 750,000 to 950,000 distinct CDR3 sequences, about 28% being singletons. This specimen consisted of cultured CD8+ T cells from PBMCs, obtained from culture after CMV antigen stimulation. Receptors originate from a human donor in good health (CMV status not recorded). Some clones in this sample may be carry-over from other donors' samples.

The CDR3 region has the DNA TGTGCCAGCAGCCCCCGGGGAGGGCCTCAAGAGACCCAGTACTTC. Encoded protein: CASSPRGGPQETQYF. The rearrangement joins TRBV11-3 to TRBJ2-5; TRBD2 matches at 7 bases. Germline V CDR1 and CDR2: SGHNT, YENEEA. With 5 bases clipped from V and 2 bases from J, the junction kept 8 bases outside the gene matches. The CDR3 has 15 amino acids.

The CDR3 DNA reads TGTGCCAGCAGCCAAGACGGACGAACAGATACGCAGTATTTT. Translation: CASSQDGRTDTQYF. The chain links TRBV7-9 to TRBJ2-3; D is unclear. The CDR3 runs 14 residues. The germline gives CDR1 SEHNR, CDR2 FQNEAQ (reference sequence). Trimming shortened V by 5 bases and J by 3 bases, and 12 bases separated the two germline ends.

This clonotype was seen a handful of times. The chain joins TRBV7-6 to TRBJ1-1; maybe TRBD1 (5 bases). Germline V gives CDR1 SGHVS, CDR2 FNYEAQ. Trimming took off 0 bases at V and 4 bases at J, with 6 bases between the two ends. This CDR3 is built from 13 residues. The DNA for the CDR3 is TGTGCCAGCAGCTTAGCTCAGGGCACTGAAGCTTTCTTT. Protein: CASSLAQGTEAFF. Full variable domain (remainder filled in from reference TRBV7-6 and TRBJ1-1): GAGVSQSPRYKVTKRGQDVALRCDPISGHVSLYWYRQALGQGPEFLTYFNYEAQQDKSGLPNDRFSAERPEGSISTLTIQRTEQRDSAMYRCASSLAQGTEAFFGQGTRLTVV.

This clonotype was picked up a small number of times. This rearrangement joins TRBV4-3 to TRBJ2-3; the D gene is possibly TRBD2 (6 bases). Germline V gives CDR1 LGHNA, CDR2 YSLEER. Trimming removed 0 bases at V and 2 bases at J, with 9 bases between. The CDR3 sequence is 15 residues long. In DNA form, the CDR3 reads TGCGCCAGCAGCCAAGAAATGGACTACACAGATACGCAGTATTTT. This codes for CASSQEMDYTDTQYF.

This chain uses TRBV6-5 with TRBJ1-2; D unclear. Trimming removed 2 bases at V and 8 bases at J, with 12 bases between. The CDR3 runs to 13 residues. CDR1 MNHEY and CDR2 SVGAGI come from the germline V gene. This CDR3 is CASSYAGSEGYTF. The CDR3 nucleotides read TGTGCCAGCAGTTACGCGGGATCGGAAGGCTACACCTTC.

This clonotype came up a few times. This chain uses TRBV6-5 with TRBJ2-7, with 10 nucleotides matching TRBD1. The V and J ends lost 4 bases and 6 bases, in that order; junction bases with no gene match: 9. Germline V gives CDR1 MNHEY, CDR2 SVGAGI. CDR3 length: 15 amino acids. The CDR3 sequence: CASSSSGTGVREQYF. CDR3 in DNA: TGTGCCAGCAGTTCTTCCGGGACAGGGGTTCGCGAGCAGTACTTC.

The CDR3 here is CSAREQNQPQHF. The CDR3 DNA sequence: TGCAGTGCTAGAGAACAGAATCAGCCCCAGCATTTT. This rearrangement joins TRBV20-1 to TRBJ1-5; D is unresolved. V shed 0 bases and J shed 4 bases, with 4 bases lying between them. This CDR3 contains 12 residues. The V gene's germline CDR1 is DFQATT and CDR2 SNEGSKA (reference sequence).

The chain couples TRBV9 to TRBJ2-7, with 10 bases lining up with TRBD1. V lost 4 bases to trimming and J lost 5 bases; unmatched junction nucleotides: 9. The CDR3 loop spans 15 amino acids. The germline CDR1 and CDR2 sequences are SGDLS and YYNGEE. In DNA, the CDR3 is TGTGCCAGCAGCCTCCGGACAGGGGGAATCGACGAGCAGTACTTC. This gives the protein CASSLRTGGIDEQYF.

The chain couples TRBV6-6 to TRBJ2-7, with a possible D match to TRBD1 (5 bases). The V gene lost 2 bases and the J gene lost 7 bases, with 15 bases spanning the gap. This CDR3 has 14 residues. In germline, CDR1 is MNHNY, CDR2 SVGAGI (reference sequence). The CDR3, as DNA: TGTGCCAGCAGTTACGTAGACAGCACACAAGAGCAGTACGTC. Residues: CASSYVDSTQEQYV.

The J gene is TRBJ2-2, the V gene TRBV4-1, with 9 nucleotides matching TRBD2. The germline V gene has CDR1 MGHRA and CDR2 YSYEKL. With 4 bases clipped from V and 0 bases from J, the junction kept 3 bases outside the gene matches. The CDR3 loop spans 16 amino acids. CDR3 protein: CASSRGRGSNTGELFF. The CDR3 nucleotides read TGCGCCAGCAGCCGCGGGAGGGGCTCGAACACCGGGGAGCTGTTTTTT.

This clonotype was detected a few times. V is TRBV2 and J is TRBJ2-2; D gene uncertain. Germline V gene lookup returns CDR1 SNHLY and CDR2 FYNNEI. V gave up 1 base and J gave up 3 bases, with 15 bases separating them. The CDR3 is 17 amino acids. CDR3 nucleotides: TGTGCCAGCAGTGAAGGGTCGCCAGTCAGTTACACCGGGGAGCTGTTTTTT. It yields the protein CASSEGSPVSYTGELFF.

CDR3 nucleotides: TGCGCCAGCAGTCAATCGATCGGACAGGGGGCCCGGGGCAATCAGCCCCAGCATTTT. Translation: CASSQSIGQGARGNQPQHF. The chain employs TRBV23-1 and TRBJ1-5, with 11 bases fitting TRBD1. TRBV23-1 counts as an open reading frame of uncertain function. The V and J ends lost 0 bases and 2 bases, in that order; junction bases with no gene match: 9. The length of the CDR3 is 19 residues.

This clonotype has at least ten counts. CDR3 nucleotide sequence: TGTGCCAGCAGTGAGAGACAGGGGTACACAGATACGCAGTATTTT. It translates to CASSERQGYTDTQYF. The rearrangement joins TRBV6-1 to TRBJ2-3, with 8 bases fitting TRBD1. The CDR3 is 15 residues long. The V and J ends lost 3 bases and 2 bases, in that order; junction bases with no gene match: 4. Germline CDR1 and CDR2: MNHNS and SASEGT.

There are a few counts of this clonotype. The rearrangement uses TRBV10-3 and TRBJ2-7, with a possible D match to TRBD2 (6 bases). CDR1 and CDR2 from the germline V gene are ENHRY and SYGVKD. This CDR3 has 14 residues. Deletions cut 5 bases from V and 3 bases from J, with 14 bases between. As DNA, the CDR3 is TGTGCCATCAGTACTAAAGGAGGGGACTACGAGCAGTACTTC. Translation: CAISTKGGDYEQYF.

This clonotype appeared a few times. This chain joins TRBV7-6 and TRBJ1-5; 7 bases are a match to TRBD1. CDR1 is SGHVS and CDR2 is FNYEAQ in the germline V gene. The junction had 4 bases not matched to a gene; V was cut back by 0 bases and J by 5 bases. The CDR3 is 15 residues long. The CDR3 loop is CASSLANTGDQPQHF. As DNA, the CDR3 is TGTGCCAGCAGCTTAGCCAACACAGGGGATCAGCCCCAGCATTTT.

Many counts were recorded for this clonotype. V usage is TRBV7-8 and J usage is TRBJ2-2, with D tentatively TRBD2 (6 bases). This CDR3 is 16 amino acids long. Between the trimmed V and J ends, which lost 4 bases and 5 bases, there was a span of 17 bases. From germline, CDR1 is SGHVS and CDR2 FQNEAQ. The CDR3: CASSSPGTPQTGELFF. CDR3 nucleotides: TGTGCCAGCAGCTCGCCTGGGACTCCCCAGACCGGGGAGCTGTTTTTT.

CDR3 DNA: TGTGCCAGCATTCCAATAGAGGGAACCGGCACAGATACGCAGTATTTT. Translating gives CASIPIEGTGTDTQYF. V usage is TRBV7-9 and J usage is TRBJ2-3; perhaps TRBD2 as D (5 bases). This CDR3 spans 16 amino acids. Germline V CDR1 and CDR2: SEHNR, FQNEAQ (reference sequence). V was trimmed by 7 bases and J by 1 base, leaving 18 bases between them.

This clonotype was found many times. CDR3 coding DNA: TGTGCCAGCAGCTTTCTTACAGGGTTCACCGGGGAGCTGTTTTTT. It codes for CASSFLTGFTGELFF. The rearrangement links TRBV7-9 to TRBJ2-2; D may be TRBD1 (6 bases). CDR3 size: 15 residues. Between the trimmed V and J ends, which lost 3 bases and 4 bases, there was a span of 12 bases. Germline values: CDR1 SEHNR, CDR2 FQNEAQ (reference sequence).